The 23 T cell receptor beta chains below come from one sample, sequenced in a study of shared clonotypes between healthy human individuals. Sequenced by immunoSEQ multiplex PCR; TCRdb stores in-frame clones only, minus some. The sample includes 500,000 to 650,000 clones, around three quarters seen only once; the top ten take about 11%. Input material: PBMCs. The source is a woman aged 40 to 50 in good health. Some clones in this sample may be carry-over from other donors' samples.

The V and J genes are TRBV28 and TRBJ2-1; the match to TRBD1 covers 9 bases. The CDR3 has 15 residues. Germline loops: CDR1 MDHEN, CDR2 SYDVKM. After removal of 7 bases from V and 4 bases from J, the junction contained 8 bases not matched to a gene. CDR3 sequence: CASTAGTGFYNEQFF. The DNA for the CDR3 is TGTGCCAGCACTGCCGGGACAGGGTTTTACAATGAGCAGTTCTTC. The whole variable domain, remainder taken from reference TRBV28 and TRBJ2-1, is DVKVTQSSRYLVKRTGEKVFLECVQDMDHENMFWYRQDPGLGLRLIYFSYDVKMKEKGDIPEGYSVSREKKERFSLILESASTNQTSMYLCASTAGTGFYNEQFFGPGTRLTVL.

V is TRBV19 and J is TRBJ2-1, with TRBD2 matching 9 bases. This CDR3 comprises 19 residues. V lost 1 base, J lost 2 bases, and 12 bases stayed unmatched. Germline CDR1 and CDR2: LNHDA and SQIVND (reference sequence). This CDR3 is CASSIGWLAGRSTYNEQFF. The CDR3 DNA is TGTGCCAGTAGTATAGGGTGGCTAGCGGGACGTTCGACCTACAATGAGCAGTTCTTC.

This chain uses TRBV29-1 with TRBJ2-7; TRBD1 matches at 10 bases. Trimming cost V 6 bases and J 5 bases; bases outside gene matches: 1. Per germline, CDR1 SQVTM and CDR2 ANQGSEA. This CDR3 contains 11 residues. CDR3: CSVGTGDEQYF. As DNA, the CDR3 is TGCAGCGTAGGGACAGGGGACGAGCAGTACTTC.

The chain links TRBV25-1 to TRBJ2-5; possibly TRBD2 for D (6 bases). This CDR3 contains 13 residues. Looked up from germline, CDR1 is MGHDK and CDR2 is SYGVNS. Trimming stripped 2 bases from V and 4 bases from J, with 8 bases between. Here the CDR3 reads CASSEGGLETQYF. Here the CDR3 DNA reads TGTGCCAGCAGTGAAGGGGGGTTAGAGACCCAGTACTTC.

The rearrangement links TRBV10-1 to TRBJ2-7; the D gene could be TRBD1 or TRBD2 (5 bases each). CDR3 length equals 15 residues. Germline CDR1 WNHNN, CDR2 SYGVQD (reference sequence). The V end lost 0 bases, the J end lost 2 bases, and 11 bases lay between the germline ends. This chain's CDR3 is CASSESRGTAYEQYF. CDR3 coding DNA: TGCGCCAGCAGTGAGTCGAGAGGGACCGCCTACGAGCAGTACTTC.

Regarding this clone: A single base is all that separates this from a far larger clone, so a read error is likely. The J gene is TRBJ1-1, the V gene TRBV7-2; the D is unclear. The CDR3 has 14 amino acids. Germline V gene data show CDR1 as SGHTA and CDR2 as FQGNSA. CDR3 residues: CASSFGMLNTEALF. DNA for the CDR3: TGTGCCAGCAGCTTCGGGATGTTGAACACTGAAGCTCTCTTT.

This chain joins TRBV27 and TRBJ2-3; D is unclear. Per the germline V gene, CDR1 is MNHEY and CDR2 is SMNVEV (reference sequence). Trimming removed 6 bases from V and 7 bases from J, with 11 bases in between. The CDR3 is 12 amino acids. CDR3 protein: CASSLRSNTQYF. CDR3 nucleotide sequence: TGTGCCAGCAGCCTGAGATCCAATACGCAGTATTTT.

This clone was found a few times. The chain uses TRBV30 and TRBJ2-2; D might be TRBD1 (7 bases). Germline CDR1 reads GTSNPN; CDR2 reads SVGIG (reference sequence). The CDR3 runs 17 residues. Trimming took 0 bases from V and 7 from J, leaving 21 bases between them. The CDR3 DNA follows: TGTGCCTGGAGTGTACGTGGAGGGGGCGCCTTCAGCGGGGAGCTGTTTTTT. Translation: CAWSVRGGGAFSGELFF. Looking up the rest from reference TRBV30 and TRBJ2-2 gives the full variable domain: SQTIHQWPATLVQPVGSPLSLECTVEGTSNPNLYWYRQAAGRGLQLLFYSVGIGQISSEVPQNLSASRPQDRQFILSSKKLLLSDSGFYLCAWSVRGGGAFSGELFFGEGSRLTVL.

The V gene is TRBV11-2, the J gene TRBJ1-2, with 7 bases matching TRBD1. In germline, CDR1 is SGHAT, CDR2 FQNNGV. J lost 3 bases, V lost 3 bases, and 4 bases had no gene match. The CDR3 consists of 14 residues. Here the CDR3 reads CASSLGQGDYGYTF. The CDR3 DNA reads TGTGCCAGCAGCTTGGGGCAGGGGGACTATGGCTACACCTTC. Full variable domain (missing parts from reference TRBV11-2 and TRBJ1-2): EAGVAQSPRYKIIEKRQSVAFWCNPISGHATLYWYQQILGQGPKLLIQFQNNGVVDDSQLPKDRFSAERLKGVDSTLKIQPAKLEDSAVYLCASSLGQGDYGYTFGSGTRLTVV.

The chain joins TRBV7-9 to TRBJ2-1; D unclear. Trimming cost V 6 bases and J 5 bases, with 17 bases left between them. Germline V CDR1 and CDR2: SEHNR, FQNEAQ (reference sequence). The CDR3 totals 15 residues. The CDR3 loop is CASSGFRRRDNEQFF. The CDR3 nucleotides read TGTGCCAGCAGTGGGTTTCGGAGAAGGGACAATGAGCAGTTCTTC.

The V and J genes are TRBV11-3 and TRBJ2-7, with 7 nucleotides matching TRBD2. The CDR3 length is 15 residues. Germline V gene sequence: CDR1 SGHNT, CDR2 YENEEA. The trim removed 1 base at V and 4 bases at J, leaving 7 bases unmatched. CDR3 nucleotide sequence: TGTGCCAGCAGCTTAGGCTCGGGAGCGGGGTACGAGCAGTACTTC. The encoded protein is CASSLGSGAGYEQYF. The full variable domain, rest sourced from reference TRBV11-3 and TRBJ2-7, is EAGVVQSPRYKIIEKKQPVAFWCNPISGHNTLYWYLQNLGQGPELLIRYENEEAVDDSQLPKDRFSAERLKGVDSTLKIQPAELGDSAVYLCASSLGSGAGYEQYFGPGTRLTVT.

The chain joins TRBV5-1 to TRBJ1-2; TRBD1 matches at 10 bases. Germline-derived CDR1 and CDR2 are SGHRS and YFSETQ. The CDR3 covers 14 residues. Unmatched junction bases numbered 6, after V lost 4 bases and J lost 6 bases. CDR3 protein: CASSGGQGLDGYTF. Written as DNA, the CDR3 is TGCGCCAGCAGCGGGGGACAGGGGCTAGATGGCTACACCTTC.

The chain employs TRBV6-6 and TRBJ2-2; 7 bases are shared with TRBD2. Germline V gene sequence: CDR1 MNHNY, CDR2 SVGAGI (reference sequence). V shed 5 bases, J shed 2 bases, and the junction held 8 bases outside the gene matches. This CDR3 comprises 16 residues. CDR3 protein: CASSSPRESNTGELFF. The DNA of the CDR3 is TGTGCCAGCAGTAGCCCGCGGGAGTCCAACACCGGGGAGCTGTTTTTT.

V and J are TRBV28 and TRBJ2-6; D unclear. CDR1 MDHEN and CDR2 SYDVKM come from the germline V gene. Trimming took off 6 bases at V and 0 bases at J, with 9 bases between the two ends. This CDR3 has 15 residues. This CDR3 is CASSSPPSGANVLTF. The CDR3 region has the DNA TGTGCCAGCAGCTCCCCCCCCTCTGGGGCCAACGTCCTGACTTTC.

The chain carries TRBV11-1 and TRBJ2-7; D uncertain. This CDR3 comprises 11 residues. Germline V gene lookup returns CDR1 SGHAT and CDR2 FQDESV (reference sequence). The V gene lost 5 bases and the J gene lost 3 bases, with 5 bases spanning the gap. CDR3 coding DNA: TGTGCCAGCAGCCCCCACTACGAGCAGTACTTC. This gives the protein CASSPHYEQYF.

The V call is TRBV11-2, the J call TRBJ2-5; 7 nucleotides line up with TRBD2. The ends lost 5 bases at V and 13 bases at J; junction bases unmatched: 10. Germline V gene sequence: CDR1 SGHAT, CDR2 FQNNGV. The CDR3 covers 12 residues. The DNA of the CDR3 is TGTGCCAGCAGCGGACGACCGGGAGGTCCGTACTTC. The encoded protein is CASSGRPGGPYF. Filled out from reference TRBV11-2 and TRBJ2-5, the complete variable domain reads EAGVAQSPRYKIIEKRQSVAFWCNPISGHATLYWYQQILGQGPKLLIQFQNNGVVDDSQLPKDRFSAERLKGVDSTLKIQPAKLEDSAVYLCASSGRPGGPYFGPGTRLLVL.

The chain links TRBV6-4 to TRBJ2-6; 9 bases match TRBD1. Per germline, CDR1 MRHNA and CDR2 SNTAGT. The CDR3 contains 15 residues. J lost 4 bases, V lost 4 bases, and 2 bases had no gene match. The CDR3 is CASSGDRAGANVLTF. The CDR3 DNA sequence: TGTGCCAGCAGTGGGGACAGGGCCGGGGCCAACGTCCTGACTTTC.

The chain carries TRBV6-1 and TRBJ2-7; D not certain. The CDR3 is made up of 15 amino acids. Trimming stripped 6 bases from V and 4 bases from J, with 19 bases between. Germline-derived CDR1 and CDR2 are MNHNS and SASEGT. CDR3 sequence (DNA): TGTGCCAGCAGAGCCGCCGGCCAAGGGATTTACGAGCAGTACTTC. Translation gives CASRAAGQGIYEQYF.

The J gene is TRBJ2-7, the V gene TRBV11-2, with 7 bases that match TRBD2. The CDR3 loop spans 14 amino acids. From germline, CDR1 is SGHAT and CDR2 FQNNGV. V dropped 0 bases and J dropped 6; count of bases not matched to a gene: 5. The CDR3 here is CASSLDLGGFEQYF. The CDR3 DNA reads TGTGCCAGCAGCTTAGATTTGGGAGGGTTCGAGCAGTACTTC.

The rearrangement uses TRBV18 and TRBJ2-7; D perhaps matches TRBD2 (5 bases). The germline V gene has CDR1 KGHSH and CDR2 LQKENI. This CDR3 is built from 14 residues. V dropped 3 bases and J dropped 6 bases, with 15 bases sitting between them. CDR3 protein: CASSPSSGESEQYF. The CDR3, as DNA: TGTGCCAGCTCACCGTCCTCCGGGGAGTCCGAGCAGTACTTC.

As concerns this clone: A read error likely explains this, since a far larger clone differs by one base. The sample holds other DNA sequences that translate to the same CDR3. The chain joins TRBV12-5 to TRBJ1-1, with D unclear. CDR1 LGHNT and CDR2 FRNRAP come from the germline V gene. The CDR3 loop spans 16 amino acids. The CDR3: CASGLVVAPRNTEAFF. The CDR3 DNA follows: TGTGCTAGTGGTTTGGTCGTAGCCCCAAGGAACACTGAAGCTTTCTTC.

The chain couples TRBV11-2 to TRBJ2-7, with TRBD1 identical over 7 bases. Germline trimming cut 2 bases from V and 3 bases from J; bases unmatched to any gene: 10. The CDR3 sequence is 16 residues long. From germline, CDR1 is SGHAT and CDR2 FQNNGV. The CDR3 DNA reads TGTGCCAGCAGCTTAACCCAGGGGGTAAAACTCTACGAGCAGTACTTC. Amino acid sequence: CASSLTQGVKLYEQYF.

The chain couples TRBV27 to TRBJ1-1, with D perhaps TRBD1 (5 bases). Germline CDR1 and CDR2: MNHEY and SMNVEV (reference sequence). Trimming removed 3 bases from V and 1 base from J, with 9 bases in between. The CDR3 runs to 14 residues. The CDR3 DNA reads as TGTGCCAGCAGTTTTTGGGGCGAGAACACTGAAGCTTTCTTT. Its translation: CASSFWGENTEAFF.